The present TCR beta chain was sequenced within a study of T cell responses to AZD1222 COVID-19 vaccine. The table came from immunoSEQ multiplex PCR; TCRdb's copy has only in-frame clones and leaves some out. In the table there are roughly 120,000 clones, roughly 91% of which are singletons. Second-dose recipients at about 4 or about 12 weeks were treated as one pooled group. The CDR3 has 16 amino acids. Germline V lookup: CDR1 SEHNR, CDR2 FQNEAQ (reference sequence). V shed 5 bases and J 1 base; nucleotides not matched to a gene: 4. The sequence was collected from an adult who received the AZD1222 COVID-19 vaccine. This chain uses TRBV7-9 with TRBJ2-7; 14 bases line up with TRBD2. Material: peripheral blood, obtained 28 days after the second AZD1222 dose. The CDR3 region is CASSPRLAGGSYEQYF. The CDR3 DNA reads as TGTGCCAGCAGCCCCCGACTAGCGGGGGGGTCCTACGAGCAGTACTTC.